The entry below describes one TCR beta chain. This entry comes from a study of T cell responses to AZD1222 COVID-19 vaccine. The CDR3 contains 15 residues. V lost 7 bases to trimming and J lost 4 bases, with 17 bases between them. CDR1 MDHEN and CDR2 SYDVKM come from the germline V gene. TCRdb keeps only in-frame clones here, not all; method: immunoSEQ multiplex PCR. Here the sample table reports about 140,000 clones. The material sequenced was peripheral blood. This TCR came from an adult in good health. The J gene is TRBJ1-5, the V gene TRBV28; D remains ambiguous. CDR3 sequence (DNA): TGTGCCAGCAAAACGCCTACGGACGGAAATCAGCCCCAGCATTTT. This codes for CASKTPTDGNQPQHF.